Below, 17 T cell receptor beta chains from the same sample are listed, as sequenced in a study of blood T cell repertoires in COVID-19 (dated by TCRdb to 2019 to 2021). Receptor libraries were prepared by the immunoSEQ multiplex PCR assay. In TCRdb, the immuneACCESS table is reduced to in-frame sequences with V and J assigned. These tables do not hold every clone; where another copy was compared, an unresolved V gene accounts for under half, and the others remain unexplained. Within this sample are hundreds of thousands of clones, with 85% of them counted one time only. The ten most abundant clones make up about 2% of the sample. Sequencing used PBMCs or T cells enriched from blood (not recorded which). These receptors all come from a woman aged 30 to 39 who had been exposed to COVID-19.

This chain connects TRBV10-3 to TRBJ2-1, with TRBD2 identical over 9 bases. The CDR3 consists of 14 residues. V lost 6 bases and J lost 5; bases outside the gene matches: 5. CDR1 is ENHRY and CDR2 is SYGVKD in the germline V gene. Here the CDR3 reads CAISAREGDNEQFF. Written as DNA, the CDR3 is TGTGCCATCAGCGCGCGGGAGGGCGACAATGAGCAGTTCTTC.

The genes are TRBV14 and TRBJ2-5; D is perhaps TRBD2 (5 bases). Trimming stripped 0 bases from V and 7 bases from J, with 12 bases between. The CDR3 extends over 14 amino acids. Germline values: CDR1 SGHDN, CDR2 FVKESK. The CDR3 is CASSQDRLEGTQYF. Written as DNA, the CDR3 is TGTGCCAGCAGCCAAGATCGGCTAGAGGGGACCCAGTACTTC.

This clone was seen just once. It may be a read error: a sequence one base away is much more abundant. The same CDR3 also results from other DNA sequences found in this sample. V and J are TRBV6-2 or TRBV6-3 and TRBJ2-7; D remains ambiguous. CDR3 length equals 11 residues. In germline, CDR1 is MNHEY, CDR2 SVGEGT. V gave up 5 bases and J gave up 4 bases, with 6 bases separating them. The CDR3 is CASSNGYEQYF. The CDR3, as DNA: TGTGCCAGCAGTAACGGGTACGAGCAGTACTTC.

This chain connects TRBV5-4 to TRBJ2-7, with D possibly matching TRBD2 (6 bases). From germline, CDR1 is SGHNT and CDR2 YYREEE (reference sequence). CDR3 length equals 12 residues. The germline V and J ends were trimmed by 10 bases and 4 bases, with 15 bases remaining between them. CDR3 in amino acids: CAAGTPVYEQYF. The CDR3 nucleotides read TGTGCCGCTGGGACTCCCGTGTACGAGCAGTACTTC. The full variable domain, rest sourced from reference TRBV5-4 and TRBJ2-7, is ETGVTQSPTHLIKTRGQQVTLRCSSQSGHNTVSWYQQALGQGPQFIFQYYREEENGRGNFPPRFSGLQFPNYSSELNVNALELDDSALYLCAAGTPVYEQYFGPGTRLTVT.

The CDR3 nucleotides read TGTGCCAGTAAGAAGACTAGCGGGAGTAATGAGCAGTTCTTC. It specifies CASKKTSGSNEQFF. The gene calls are TRBV19 and TRBJ2-1; 12 bases are shared with TRBD2. From germline, CDR1 is LNHDA and CDR2 SQIVND (reference sequence). Trimming removed 7 bases from V and 7 bases from J; junction bases left unmatched: 5. The CDR3 is 14 amino acids.

The V gene is TRBV6-5, the J gene TRBJ2-1; D perhaps matches TRBD2 (6 bases). V dropped 8 bases and J dropped 3 bases, with 11 bases sitting between them. Per the germline V gene, CDR1 is MNHEY and CDR2 is SVGAGI. This CDR3 is 13 amino acids long. The DNA for the CDR3 is TGTGCCAGCGAGGGTAGCGGCTACAATGAGCAGTTCTTC. Protein: CASEGSGYNEQFF.

The chain uses TRBV11-2 and TRBJ2-7; D possibly corresponds to TRBD2 (6 bases). Per the germline V gene, CDR1 is SGHAT and CDR2 is FQNNGV. V dropped 0 bases and J dropped 4 bases, with 16 bases sitting between them. The length of the CDR3 is 16 residues. Here the CDR3 reads CASSLDLTGEGYEQYF. CDR3 in DNA: TGTGCCAGCAGCTTAGATCTGACGGGAGAGGGTTACGAGCAGTACTTC.

CDR3: CASSILGQGISYEQYF. In DNA form, the CDR3 reads TGTGCCAGCAGCATCCTGGGACAGGGGATCTCCTACGAGCAGTACTTC. V and J are TRBV5-6 and TRBJ2-7, with TRBD1 identical over 10 bases. The CDR3 has 16 residues. The junction had 7 bases not matched to a gene; V was cut back by 4 bases and J by 0 bases. Germline CDR1 reads SGHDT; CDR2 reads YYEEEE.

The chain has TRBV7-9 and TRBJ1-6; a weak D match, TRBD1 (6 bases). V was cut by 6 bases and J by 7 bases, with 16 bases left in between. Germline V lookup: CDR1 SEHNR, CDR2 FQNEAQ (reference sequence). The CDR3 length is 15 residues. CDR3 sequence reads: CASREMSGGNSPLHF. The CDR3 DNA reads TGTGCCAGCAGAGAGATGTCTGGGGGCAATTCACCCCTCCACTTT.

The chain links TRBV27 to TRBJ1-6; D remains unclear. The V gene's germline CDR1 is MNHEY and CDR2 SMNVEV (reference sequence). This CDR3 has 16 residues. Trimming shortened V by 2 bases and J by 6 bases, and 14 bases separated the two germline ends. CDR3 sequence reads: CASSLTEGSRNSPLHF. In DNA form, the CDR3 reads TGTGCCAGCAGTTTAACGGAGGGCAGTCGTAATTCACCCCTCCACTTT.

Only a few counts were recorded for this clone. The V and J genes are TRBV9 and TRBJ2-7; D perhaps matches TRBD1 (5 bases). V shed 3 bases and J shed 0 bases, with 13 bases lying between them. CDR3 length: 15 residues. CDR1 SGDLS and CDR2 YYNGEE come from the germline V gene. The CDR3 DNA sequence: TGTGCCAGCAGCGCTGGGGCCCCCAGCTCCTACGAGCAGTACTTC. Its protein is CASSAGAPSSYEQYF. The variable domain in full, with the rest retrieved from reference TRBV9 and TRBJ2-7, is DSGVTQTPKHLITATGQRVTLRCSPRSGDLSVYWYQQSLDQGLQFLIQYYNGEERAKGNILERFSAQQFPDLHSELNLSSLELGDSALYFCASSAGAPSSYEQYFGPGTRLTVT.

The J gene is TRBJ1-1, the V gene TRBV19; TRBD1 matches 7 bases. From germline, CDR1 is LNHDA and CDR2 SQIVND (reference sequence). The ends lost 4 bases at V and 0 bases at J; junction bases unmatched: 11. The CDR3 runs to 17 residues. The CDR3 sequence: CASSNIPQGVLNTEAFF. CDR3 nucleotide sequence: TGTGCCAGTAGTAATATCCCTCAGGGGGTTTTGAACACTGAAGCTTTCTTT.

V usage is TRBV28 and J usage is TRBJ1-6; 7 bases fit TRBD1. The germline V gene encodes CDR1 MDHEN and CDR2 SYDVKM. The CDR3 is 14 amino acids. J was trimmed by 5 bases and V by 4 bases; bases with no gene match: 2. CDR3 sequence (DNA): TGTGCCAGCAGTTCGGGACAGCATAATTCACCCCTCCACTTT. Its translation is CASSSGQHNSPLHF.

This sequence joins TRBV27 and TRBJ2-2; 8 nucleotides agree with TRBD1. CDR1 MNHEY and CDR2 SMNVEV come from the germline V gene (reference sequence). The CDR3 is 15 amino acids. Unmatched junction bases numbered 7, after V lost 3 bases and J lost 7 bases. Here the CDR3 DNA reads TGTGCCAGCAGTTTCCGGGGACAGGAGGTCGGGGAGCTGTTTTTT. Translated: CASSFRGQEVGELFF.

The V and J genes are TRBV11-2 and TRBJ2-1; D gene unclear. The CDR3 spans 13 residues. In germline, CDR1 is SGHAT, CDR2 FQNNGV. The V gene lost 1 base and the J gene lost 5 bases, with 6 bases spanning the gap. CDR3 nucleotides: TGTGCCAGCAGCTTAGGACTCAACAATGAGCAGTTCTTC. Translation gives CASSLGLNNEQFF.

CDR3 amino acids: CASSIGGQAGEQYF. The DNA of the CDR3 is TGTGCCAGTAGTATAGGGGGACAGGCGGGCGAGCAGTACTTC. This chain links TRBV19 with TRBJ2-7; 8 bases are a match to TRBD1. CDR1 is LNHDA and CDR2 is SQIVND in the germline V gene (reference sequence). The V gene end was trimmed by 1 base and the J gene end by 6 bases; junction bases not matched to a gene: 5. The length of the CDR3 is 14 residues.

The J gene is TRBJ2-1, the V gene TRBV15, with D perhaps TRBD1 (6 bases). CDR1 is LNHNV and CDR2 is YYDKDF in the germline V gene (reference sequence). Trimming left V 0 bases short and J 7 bases short, with 13 bases between. The CDR3 is made up of 15 amino acids. CDR3 protein: CATSRDLGGLNEQFF. CDR3 in DNA: TGTGCCACCAGCAGAGATTTAGGGGGTTTGAATGAGCAGTTCTTC.